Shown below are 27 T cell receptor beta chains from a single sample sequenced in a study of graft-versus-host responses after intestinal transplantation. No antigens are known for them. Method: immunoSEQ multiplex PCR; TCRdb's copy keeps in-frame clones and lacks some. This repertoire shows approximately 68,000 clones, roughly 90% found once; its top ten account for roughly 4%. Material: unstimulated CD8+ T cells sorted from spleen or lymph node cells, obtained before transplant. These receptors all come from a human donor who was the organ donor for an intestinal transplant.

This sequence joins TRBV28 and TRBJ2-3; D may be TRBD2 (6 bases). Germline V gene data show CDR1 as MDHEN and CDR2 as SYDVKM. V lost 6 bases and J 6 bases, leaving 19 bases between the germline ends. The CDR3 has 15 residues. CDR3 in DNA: TGTGCCAGCAGCCAGACTGGAGGGGTGGGGGATACGCAGTATTTT. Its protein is CASSQTGGVGDTQYF.

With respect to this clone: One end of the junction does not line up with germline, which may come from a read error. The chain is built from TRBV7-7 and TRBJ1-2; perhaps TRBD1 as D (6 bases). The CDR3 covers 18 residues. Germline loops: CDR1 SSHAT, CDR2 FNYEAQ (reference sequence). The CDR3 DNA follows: TGTGCTAGCAGCATAAACAGGGCAGCAACCACTTTAAACTATGGCTACACCTTC. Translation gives CASSINRAATTLNYGYTF.

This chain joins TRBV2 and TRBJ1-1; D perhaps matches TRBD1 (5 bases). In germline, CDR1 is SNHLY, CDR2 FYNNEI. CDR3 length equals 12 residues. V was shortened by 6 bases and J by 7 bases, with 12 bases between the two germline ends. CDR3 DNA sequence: TGTGCCAGCAGCGCGGGACTTATTGAAGCTTTCTTT. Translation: CASSAGLIEAFF.

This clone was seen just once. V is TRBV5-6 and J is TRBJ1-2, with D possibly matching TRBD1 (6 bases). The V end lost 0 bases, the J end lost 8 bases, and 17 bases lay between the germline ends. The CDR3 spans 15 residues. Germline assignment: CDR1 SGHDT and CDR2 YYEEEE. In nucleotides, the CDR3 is TGTGCCAGCAGCTTGGGATCTTTAACAGGGTACGGCTACACCTTC. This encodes CASSLGSLTGYGYTF.

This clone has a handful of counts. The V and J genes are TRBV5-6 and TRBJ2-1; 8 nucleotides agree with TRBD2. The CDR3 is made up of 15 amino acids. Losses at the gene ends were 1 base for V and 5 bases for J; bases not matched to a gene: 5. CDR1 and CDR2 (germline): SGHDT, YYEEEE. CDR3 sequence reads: CASSLKAGENNEQFF. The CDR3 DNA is TGTGCCAGCAGCTTGAAAGCGGGGGAGAACAATGAGCAGTTCTTC.

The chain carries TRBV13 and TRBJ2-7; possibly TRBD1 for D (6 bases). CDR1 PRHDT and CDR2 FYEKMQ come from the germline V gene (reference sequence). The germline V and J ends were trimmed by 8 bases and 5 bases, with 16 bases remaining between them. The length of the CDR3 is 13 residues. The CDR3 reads CASRTGTSDEQYV. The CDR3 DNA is TGTGCCAGCCGGACCGGGACATCAGACGAGCAGTACGTC.

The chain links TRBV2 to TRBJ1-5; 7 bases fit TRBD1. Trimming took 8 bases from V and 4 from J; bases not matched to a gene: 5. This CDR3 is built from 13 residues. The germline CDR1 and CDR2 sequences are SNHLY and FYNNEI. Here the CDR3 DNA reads TGTGCCAGCGAGGCAGGGGGAAATCAGCCCCAGCATTTT. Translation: CASEAGGNQPQHF.

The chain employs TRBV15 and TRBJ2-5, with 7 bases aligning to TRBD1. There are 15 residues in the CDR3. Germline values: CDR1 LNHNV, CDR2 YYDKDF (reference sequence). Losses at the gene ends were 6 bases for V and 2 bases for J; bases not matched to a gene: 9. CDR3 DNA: TGTGCCACCAGTTACAGGGGAGCCGGGCAAGAGACCCAGTACTTC. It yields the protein CATSYRGAGQETQYF.

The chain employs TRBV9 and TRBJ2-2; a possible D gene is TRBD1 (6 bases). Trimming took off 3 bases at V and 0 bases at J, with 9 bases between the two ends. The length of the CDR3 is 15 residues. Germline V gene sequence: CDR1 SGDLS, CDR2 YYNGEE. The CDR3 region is CASSARDTNTGELFF. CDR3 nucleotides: TGTGCCAGCAGCGCCCGGGACACGAACACCGGGGAGCTGTTTTTT.

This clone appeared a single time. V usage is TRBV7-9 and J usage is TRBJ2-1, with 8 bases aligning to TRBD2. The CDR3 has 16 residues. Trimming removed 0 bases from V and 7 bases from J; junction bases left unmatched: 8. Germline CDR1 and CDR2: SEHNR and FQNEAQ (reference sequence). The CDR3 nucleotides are TGTGCCAGCAGCTTAGCAGCGGGGGACCTGATAAATGAGCAGTTCTTC. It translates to CASSLAAGDLINEQFF. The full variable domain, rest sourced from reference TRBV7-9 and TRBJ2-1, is DTGVSQNPRHKITKRGQNVTFRCDPISEHNRLYWYRQTLGQGPEFLTYFQNEAQLEKSRLLSDRFSAERPKGSFSTLEIQRTEQGDSAMYLCASSLAAGDLINEQFFGPGTRLTVL.

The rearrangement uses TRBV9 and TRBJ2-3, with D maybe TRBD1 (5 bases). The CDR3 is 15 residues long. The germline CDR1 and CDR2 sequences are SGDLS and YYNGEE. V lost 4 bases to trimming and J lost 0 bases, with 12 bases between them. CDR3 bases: TGTGCCAGCAGCCCAGACAGCCCTAGCACAGATACGCAGTATTTT. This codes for CASSPDSPSTDTQYF.

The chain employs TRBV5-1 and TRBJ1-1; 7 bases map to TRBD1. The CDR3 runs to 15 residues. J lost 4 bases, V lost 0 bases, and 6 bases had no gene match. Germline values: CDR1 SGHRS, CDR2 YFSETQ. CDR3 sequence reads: CASSLEAAGGTEAFF. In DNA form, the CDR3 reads TGCGCCAGCAGCTTGGAGGCTGCAGGGGGCACTGAAGCTTTCTTT. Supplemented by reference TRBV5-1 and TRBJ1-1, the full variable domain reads KAGVTQTPRYLIKTRGQQVTLSCSPISGHRSVSWYQQTPGQGLQFLFEYFSETQRNKGNFPGRFSGRQFSNSRSEMNVSTLELGDSALYLCASSLEAAGGTEAFFGQGTRLTVV.

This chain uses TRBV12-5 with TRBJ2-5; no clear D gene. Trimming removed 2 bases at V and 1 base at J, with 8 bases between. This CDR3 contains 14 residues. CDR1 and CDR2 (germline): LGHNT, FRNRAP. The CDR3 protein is CASGLTGFQETQYF. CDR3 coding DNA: TGTGCTAGTGGTTTGACGGGTTTCCAAGAGACCCAGTACTTC.

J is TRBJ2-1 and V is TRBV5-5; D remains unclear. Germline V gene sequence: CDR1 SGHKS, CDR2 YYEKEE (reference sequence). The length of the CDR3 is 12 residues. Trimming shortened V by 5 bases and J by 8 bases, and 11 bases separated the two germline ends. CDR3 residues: CASSLVDYEQFF. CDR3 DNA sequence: TGTGCCAGCAGTCTAGTAGATTATGAGCAGTTCTTC.

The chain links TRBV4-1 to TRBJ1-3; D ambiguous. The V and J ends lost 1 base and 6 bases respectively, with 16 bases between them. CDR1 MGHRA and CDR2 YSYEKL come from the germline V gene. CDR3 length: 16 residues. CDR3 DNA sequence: TGCGCCAGCAGCCAAGTGCACCGATCAAGCCTAAACACCATATATTTT. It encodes CASSQVHRSSLNTIYF.

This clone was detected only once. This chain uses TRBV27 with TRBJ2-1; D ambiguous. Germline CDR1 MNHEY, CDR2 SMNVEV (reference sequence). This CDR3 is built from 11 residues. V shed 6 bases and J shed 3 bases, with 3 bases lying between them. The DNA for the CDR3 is TGTGCCAGCAGCGTCTACAATGAGCAGTTCTTC. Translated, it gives CASSVYNEQFF.

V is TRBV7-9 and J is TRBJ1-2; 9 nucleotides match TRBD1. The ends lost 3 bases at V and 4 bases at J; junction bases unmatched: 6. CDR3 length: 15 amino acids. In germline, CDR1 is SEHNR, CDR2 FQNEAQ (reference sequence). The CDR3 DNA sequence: TGTGCCAGCAGCTTTGGACAGGGGATCACCTATGGCTACACCTTC. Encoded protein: CASSFGQGITYGYTF.

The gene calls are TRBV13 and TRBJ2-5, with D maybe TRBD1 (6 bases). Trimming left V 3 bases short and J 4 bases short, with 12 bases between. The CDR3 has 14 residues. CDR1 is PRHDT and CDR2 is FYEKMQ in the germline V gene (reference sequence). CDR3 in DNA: TGTGCCAGCAGCTTCAGGGGTGGATTAGAGACCCAGTACTTC. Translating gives CASSFRGGLETQYF.

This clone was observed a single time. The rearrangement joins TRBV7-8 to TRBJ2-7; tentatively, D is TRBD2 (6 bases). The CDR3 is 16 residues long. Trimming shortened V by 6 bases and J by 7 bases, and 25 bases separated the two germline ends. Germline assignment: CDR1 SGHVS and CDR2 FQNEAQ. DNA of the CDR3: TGTGCCAGCAGTGAGTTTTGGAGGGGTAAGGGTGTTGAGCAGTACGTC. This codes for CASSEFWRGKGVEQYV.

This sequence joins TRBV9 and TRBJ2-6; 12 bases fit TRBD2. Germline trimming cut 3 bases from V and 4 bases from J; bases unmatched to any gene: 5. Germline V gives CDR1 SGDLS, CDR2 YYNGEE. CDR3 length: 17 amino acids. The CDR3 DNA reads TGTGCCAGCAGCGGTCTAGCGGGGGGGTACGGGGCCAACGTCCTGACTTTC. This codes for CASSGLAGGYGANVLTF.

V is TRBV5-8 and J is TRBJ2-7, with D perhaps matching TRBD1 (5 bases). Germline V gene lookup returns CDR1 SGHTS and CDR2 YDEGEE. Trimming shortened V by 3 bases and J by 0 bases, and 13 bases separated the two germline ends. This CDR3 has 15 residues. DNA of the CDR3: TGTGCCAGCAGCTCACGACAGACCAACTCCTACGAGCAGTACGTC. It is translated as CASSSRQTNSYEQYV.

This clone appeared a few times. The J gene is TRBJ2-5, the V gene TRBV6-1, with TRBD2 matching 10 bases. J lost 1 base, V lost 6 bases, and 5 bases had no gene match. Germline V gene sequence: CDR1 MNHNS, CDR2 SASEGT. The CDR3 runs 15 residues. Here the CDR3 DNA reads TGTGCCAGCAGCGGTCTAGCGGGGGCCCAAGAGACCCAGTACTTC. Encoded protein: CASSGLAGAQETQYF.

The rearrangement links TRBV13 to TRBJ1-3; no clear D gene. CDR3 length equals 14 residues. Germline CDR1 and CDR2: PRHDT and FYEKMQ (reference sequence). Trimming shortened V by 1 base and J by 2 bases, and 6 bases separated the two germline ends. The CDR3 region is CASSLATPGNTIYF. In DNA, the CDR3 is TGTGCCAGCAGCTTAGCGACACCTGGAAACACCATATATTTT.

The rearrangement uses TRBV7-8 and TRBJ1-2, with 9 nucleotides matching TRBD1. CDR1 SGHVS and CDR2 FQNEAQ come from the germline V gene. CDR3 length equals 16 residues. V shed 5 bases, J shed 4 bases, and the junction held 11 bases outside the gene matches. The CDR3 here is CASSPRAGDRVYGYTF. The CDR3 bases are TGTGCCAGCAGCCCGCGGGCCGGGGACAGGGTCTATGGCTACACCTTC.

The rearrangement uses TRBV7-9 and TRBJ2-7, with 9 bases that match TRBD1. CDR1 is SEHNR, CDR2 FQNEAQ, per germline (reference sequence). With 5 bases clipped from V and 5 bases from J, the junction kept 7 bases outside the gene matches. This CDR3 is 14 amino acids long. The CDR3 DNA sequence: TGTGCCAGCAGCCCCGAGGACAGGGGACACGAGCAGTACGTC. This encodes CASSPEDRGHEQYV.

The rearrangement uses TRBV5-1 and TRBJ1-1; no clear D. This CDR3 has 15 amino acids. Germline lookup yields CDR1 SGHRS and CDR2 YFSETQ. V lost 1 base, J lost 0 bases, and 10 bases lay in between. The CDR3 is CASSLLGSVNTEAFF. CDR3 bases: TGCGCCAGCAGCTTGCTCGGGTCCGTGAACACTGAAGCTTTCTTT.

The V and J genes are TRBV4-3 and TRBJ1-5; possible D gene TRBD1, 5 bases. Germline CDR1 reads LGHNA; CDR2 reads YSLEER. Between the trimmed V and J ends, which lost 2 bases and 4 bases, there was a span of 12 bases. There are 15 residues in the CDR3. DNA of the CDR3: TGCGCCAGCAGCCAAATACTACAGGAAAATCAGCCCCAGCATTTT. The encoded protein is CASSQILQENQPQHF.